This record looks at one T cell receptor beta chain sequence and its context. The method was immunoSEQ multiplex PCR; TCRdb's version includes in-frame clones alone and lacks a portion of them. In the table there are about 140,000 clones, under 95% of which are singletons. The sample is drawn from a study of control samples from healthy donors and cancer patients. V lost 2 bases and J 2 bases, leaving 12 bases between the germline ends. The V gene's germline CDR1 is MGHDK and CDR2 SYGVNS. The CDR3 length is 15 residues. Sample: blood. The chain carries TRBV25-1 and TRBJ2-5; D is uncertain. The receptor was derived from a man aged 18-30 years in good health. CDR3 coding DNA: TGTGCCAGCAGTGAACACGGGCGGTTACAAGAGACCCAGTACTTC. It yields the protein CASSEHGRLQETQYF.